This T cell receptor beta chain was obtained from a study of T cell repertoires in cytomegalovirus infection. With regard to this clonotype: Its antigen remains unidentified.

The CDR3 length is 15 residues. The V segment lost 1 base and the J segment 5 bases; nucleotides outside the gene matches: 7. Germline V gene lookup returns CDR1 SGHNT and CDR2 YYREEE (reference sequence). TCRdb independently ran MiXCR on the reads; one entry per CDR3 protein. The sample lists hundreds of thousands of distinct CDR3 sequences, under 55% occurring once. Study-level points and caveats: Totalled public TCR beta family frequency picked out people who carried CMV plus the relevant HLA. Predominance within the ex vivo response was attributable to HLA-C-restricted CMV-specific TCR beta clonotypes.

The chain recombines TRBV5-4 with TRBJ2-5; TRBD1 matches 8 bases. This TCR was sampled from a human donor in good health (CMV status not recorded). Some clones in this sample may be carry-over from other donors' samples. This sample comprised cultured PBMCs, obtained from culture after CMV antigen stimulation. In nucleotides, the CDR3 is TGTGCCAGCAGCTTGCCAGGGGGCGCCCGGGAGACCCAGTACTTC. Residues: CASSLPGGARETQYF.